Each of the 22 T cell receptor beta chains below was sequenced from the same sample in a study of T cells in women clearing cervical HPV infection. Profiled with immunoSEQ multiplex PCR; TCRdb holds only in-frame clones, not every one. The sample has around 39,000 clones, and its top ten clones hold roughly 5.2%. Material: blood buffy coat. These receptors were taken from a woman between 18 and 70 years old with a cervical HPV16 infection that either progressed to CIN3+ or cleared (not recorded which).

According to its frequency, this clone is medium-sized. Read coverage stops 3 residues before the CDR3 terminus; the germline J gene supplies the remainder. The chain couples TRBV18 to TRBJ2-3; 14 nucleotides line up with TRBD2. CDR1 and CDR2 (germline): KGHSH, LQKENI. Unmatched junction bases numbered 5, after V lost 1 base and J lost 5 bases. The CDR3 consists of 17 residues. CDR3 in amino acids: CASSPLGLAGEGDTQYF. CDR3 bases read: TGTGCCAGCTCACCACTGGGACTAGCGGGAGAAGGAGATACG.

Comment on this clone: The CDR3 end lies 3 residues beyond the end of the read and is filled in from the germline J gene. V usage is TRBV7-3 and J usage is TRBJ2-7, with 8 bases matching TRBD1. After removal of 5 bases from V and 3 bases from J, the junction contained 9 bases not matched to a gene. This CDR3 is 15 amino acids long. The V gene's germline CDR1 is SGHTA and CDR2 FQGTGA. CDR3 residues: CASSPGQGRGYEQYF. The CDR3 bases that were read are TGTGCCAGCAGCCCCGGACAGGGTAGGGGCTACGAG.

To note about this clone: Coverage ceases 3 residues before the CDR3 finishes, and the germline J gene fills in the end. The chain links TRBV6-1 to TRBJ2-3; maybe TRBD1 (6 bases). The CDR3 runs to 15 residues. Germline CDR1 MNHNS, CDR2 SASEGT. Partial CDR3 DNA: TGTGCCAGCAGTGGAGTAGGGGGTGGTGGTCAGCCG. It encodes CASSGVGGGGQP. The CDR3 in full is CASSGVGGGGQPQYF.

In the case of this clone: The missing CDR3 end, 3 residues past where the read stops, is filled in from the germline J gene. This chain links TRBV19 with TRBJ1-5, with 9 bases lining up with TRBD1. CDR1 LNHDA and CDR2 SQIVND come from the germline V gene (reference sequence). The V and J ends lost 5 bases and 6 bases, in that order; junction bases with no gene match: 5. The CDR3 loop spans 14 amino acids. This chain's CDR3 is CASSGTGKGQPQHF. CDR3 DNA, as far as it was read: TGTGCCAGTAGTGGGACAGGGAAGGGTCAGCCC. The full variable domain, with the rest looked up from reference TRBV19 and TRBJ1-5, is DGGITQSPKYLFRKEGQNVTLSCEQNLNHDAMYWYRQDPGQGLRLIYYSQIVNDFQKGDIAEGYSVSREKKESFPLTVTSAQKNPTAFYLCASSGTGKGQPQHFGDGTRLSIL.

As regards this clone: Read data end 3 residues before the CDR3 end; the end is taken from the germline J gene. This rearrangement joins TRBV4-1 to TRBJ2-3, with D possibly matching TRBD2 (5 bases). Germline assignment: CDR1 MGHRA and CDR2 YSYEKL. The V gene lost 0 bases and the J gene lost 5 bases, with 9 bases spanning the gap. The CDR3 is 14 amino acids. The CDR3: CASSQDRGKDTQYF. The sequenced part of the CDR3 DNA is TGCGCCAGCAGCCAAGACCGGGGTAAAGATACG.

On this clone itself: The read terminates 3 residues ahead of where the CDR3 ends, so the germline J gene completes it. The V call is TRBV5-5, the J call TRBJ2-1, with unresolved D. Per the germline V gene, CDR1 is SGHKS and CDR2 is YYEKEE (reference sequence). V lost 3 bases to trimming and J lost 2 bases, with 12 bases between them. This CDR3 comprises 15 residues. CDR3 amino acids: CASSSRMAAYNEQFF. The sequenced part of the CDR3 DNA is TGTGCCAGCAGCTCAAGAATGGCAGCCTACAATGAG.

Remarks on this clone: The CDR3 end lies 3 residues beyond the end of the read and is filled in from the germline J gene. This rearrangement joins TRBV14 to TRBJ2-7; the D gene is possibly TRBD1 (6 bases). The V gene lost 6 bases and the J gene lost 3 bases, with 15 bases spanning the gap. The CDR3 is made up of 14 amino acids. Germline V gives CDR1 SGHDN, CDR2 FVKESK. This chain's CDR3 is CASRLSGHHYEQYF. The CDR3 DNA, read in part, is TGTGCCAGCAGGCTTTCGGGACACCACTACGAG.

The sequenced part of the CDR3 DNA is TGTGCCAGCAGTCCGGGACTCCCGAACACCGGGGAG. The encoded protein is CASSPGLPNTGE. The entire CDR3 protein reads CASSPGLPNTGELFF. The rearrangement links TRBV6-2 or TRBV6-3 to TRBJ2-2; tentatively, D is TRBD2 (6 bases). Sequencing ends 3 residues short of the CDR3 end; the germline J gene provides the rest. Germline V CDR1 and CDR2: MNHEY, SVGEGT. The germline V and J ends were trimmed by 5 bases and 0 bases, with 10 bases remaining between them. This CDR3 has 15 amino acids.

For this clone: The read falls 3 residues short of the CDR3 end, and the missing part is taken from the germline J gene. The chain combines TRBV28 with TRBJ1-2; 8 bases align to TRBD1. This CDR3 is built from 14 residues. J was trimmed by 0 bases and V by 8 bases; bases with no gene match: 5. Germline-derived CDR1 and CDR2 are MDHEN and SYDVKM. The sequenced part of the CDR3 DNA is TGTGCCAGCCGAACAGGGGGTTCTAACTATGGC. Translating it yields CASRTGGSNYG. The whole CDR3 is CASRTGGSNYGYTF.

Remarks on this clone: The read is 3 residues too short to cover the CDR3 end, so that end is filled in from the germline J gene. The chain uses TRBV24-1 and TRBJ2-3; 10 bases map to TRBD1. This CDR3 has 15 residues. Looked up from germline, CDR1 is KGHDR and CDR2 is SFDVKD. The sequenced CDR3 bases are TGTGCCACCAGTGACGCGACAGGGGGCGCATCGGCG. Amino acids: CATSDATGGASA. The whole CDR3 is CATSDATGGASAQYF.

Notes on this clone: The CDR3 end is not reached by the read, which stops 3 residues before it; the germline J gene fills it in. The V and J genes are TRBV10-3 and TRBJ1-2, with 10 bases identical to TRBD1. CDR1 is ENHRY, CDR2 SYGVKD, per germline. This CDR3 region has 15 residues. V shed 6 bases and J 6 bases; nucleotides not matched to a gene: 10. The sequenced CDR3 bases are TGTGCCATCAGCCCCGCGGGACAGGGGTCTCATGGC. It specifies CAISPAGQGSHG. The entire CDR3 protein reads CAISPAGQGSHGYTF.

A word on this clone: The read terminates 3 residues ahead of where the CDR3 ends, so the germline J gene completes it. Other DNA sequences in this specimen translate into the identical CDR3. The chain uses TRBV19 and TRBJ1-3; tentatively, D is TRBD1 (6 bases). Germline V gene lookup returns CDR1 LNHDA and CDR2 SQIVND (reference sequence). The CDR3 runs 15 residues. V gave up 8 bases and J gave up 0 bases, with 14 bases separating them. CDR3 DNA, as far as it was read: TGTGCCAGTCGGTCAGGGGCCTACTCTGGAAACACC. Translating it yields CASRSGAYSGNT. Given in full, the CDR3 is CASRSGAYSGNTIYF.

A remark on this clone: The CDR3 extends 3 residues past the end of the read, so its final part is completed from the germline J gene. The chain has TRBV19 and TRBJ2-3, with 7 positions matching TRBD2. The germline CDR1 and CDR2 sequences are LNHDA and SQIVND (reference sequence). The CDR3 has 13 amino acids. This chain's CDR3 is CASIGGVGQPQYF. The sequenced part of the CDR3 DNA is TGTGCCAGTATTGGGGGGGTCGGTCAGCCG.

About this clone itself: The read ends 3 residues early relative to the CDR3; the germline J gene fills the gap. This rearrangement joins TRBV7-9 to TRBJ1-5; 9 nucleotides line up with TRBD1. V trimming: 4 bases; J trimming: 7 bases; junction bases outside the gene matches: 8. Germline CDR1 and CDR2: SEHNR and FQNEAQ (reference sequence). The CDR3 covers 15 residues. CDR3 bases read: TGTGCCAGCAGCTCCTCCGGGACAGGGTACCAGCCC. Translating gives CASSSSGTGYQP. The entire CDR3 reads CASSSSGTGYQPQHF.

Comments on this clone: Coverage ceases 3 residues before the CDR3 finishes, and the germline J gene fills in the end. The chain is built from TRBV3-1 (or the pseudogene TRBV3-2) and TRBJ2-4, with TRBD2 identical over 14 bases. Germline CDR1 reads LGHDT; CDR2 reads YNNKEL (reference sequence). The CDR3 covers 19 residues. The V gene end was trimmed by 0 bases and the J gene end by 5 bases; junction bases not matched to a gene: 9. CDR3 in amino acids: CASSQEGGLAGEGQNIQYF. The sequenced CDR3 bases are TGTGCCAGCAGCCAAGAGGGGGGACTAGCGGGAGAGGGGCAAAACATT.

Concerning this clone: The CDR3 extends 3 residues past the end of the read, so its final part is completed from the germline J gene. The chain is built from TRBV19 and TRBJ1-2; the D gene is possibly TRBD1 (6 bases). The CDR3 contains 15 residues. The germline V gene encodes CDR1 LNHDA and CDR2 SQIVND (reference sequence). V gave up 3 bases and J gave up 4 bases, with 15 bases separating them. The DNA read from the CDR3 is TGTGCCAGTAGTATTGGGGGCCAGGTACCCTATGGC. Encoded protein: CASSIGGQVPYG. The complete CDR3 reads CASSIGGQVPYGYTF.

A word on this clone: The read falls 3 residues short of the CDR3 end, and the missing part is taken from the germline J gene. The genes are TRBV19 and TRBJ1-1, with TRBD1 identical over 7 bases. After removal of 3 bases from V and 5 bases from J, the junction contained 12 bases not matched to a gene. The CDR3 runs to 16 residues. CDR1 LNHDA and CDR2 SQIVND come from the germline V gene (reference sequence). CDR3 DNA (partial): TGTGCCAGTAGTATTGGTAGCGTGAGCAGGGGGACTGAA. It translates to CASSIGSVSRGTE. From start to end, the CDR3 is CASSIGSVSRGTEAFF.

About this clone: The CDR3 end is not reached by the read, which stops 3 residues before it; the germline J gene fills it in. The gene calls are TRBV12-5 and TRBJ2-7; perhaps D is TRBD1 or TRBD2 (5 bases each). Deletions cut 0 bases from V and 0 bases from J, with 12 bases between. Germline V lookup: CDR1 LGHNT, CDR2 FRNRAP. The CDR3 extends over 16 amino acids. CDR3 residues: CASGLVMRGFSYEQYF. The CDR3 DNA, read in part, is TGTGCTAGTGGTTTGGTAATGAGGGGTTTCTCCTACGAG. Full variable domain (outside the CDR3, taken from reference TRBV12-5 and TRBJ2-7): DARVTQTPRHKVTEMGQEVTMRCQPILGHNTVFWYRQTMMQGLELLAYFRNRAPLDDSGMPKDRFSAEMPDATLATLKIQPSEPRDSAVYFCASGLVMRGFSYEQYFGPGTRLTVT.

Points on this clone: The read halts 3 residues ahead of the CDR3 end, with the missing end drawn from the germline J gene. The gene calls are TRBV13 and TRBJ2-7; weak D call: TRBD2 (6 bases). The CDR3 is made up of 13 amino acids. Trimming removed 5 bases from V and 2 bases from J, with 10 bases in between. Germline values: CDR1 PRHDT, CDR2 FYEKMQ (reference sequence). The CDR3 loop is CASSPRGTYEQYF. Incomplete CDR3 DNA: TGTGCCAGCAGCCCCCGGGGGACCTACGAG.

As concerns this clone: The CDR3 end falls 3 residues outside the read, so it is completed with the germline J gene. The V call is TRBV7-3, the J call TRBJ1-2; D unclear. The germline CDR1 and CDR2 sequences are SGHTA and FQGTGA. The CDR3 loop spans 17 amino acids. The sequenced CDR3 bases are TGTGCCAGCAGCTCAACCCTACTAGCGCGGCTTGGTAATGAC. Protein sequence: CASSSTLLARLGND. The entire CDR3 reads CASSSTLLARLGNDYTF.

Comment on this clone: The read ends 3 residues before the CDR3 terminus; that terminus is restored from the germline J gene. This rearrangement joins TRBV11-3 to TRBJ2-4; D remains unclear. Per germline, CDR1 SGHNT and CDR2 YENEEA. Between the trimmed V and J ends, which lost 11 bases and 0 bases, there was a span of 17 bases. The CDR3 extends over 15 amino acids. The CDR3: CAPTGSTLAKNIQYF. Incomplete CDR3 DNA: TGTGCCCCCACTGGTTCAACTCTAGCCAAAAACATT.

As regards this clone: The CDR3 is cut off 3 residues early in the read; its end comes from the germline J gene. The chain employs TRBV5-1 and TRBJ1-2; 7 bases align to TRBD1. J was trimmed by 3 bases and V by 4 bases; bases with no gene match: 9. The CDR3 contains 15 residues. The germline CDR1 and CDR2 sequences are SGHRS and YFSETQ. Partial CDR3 DNA: TGCGCCAGCAGCCCGGACAGGTCGGGGTACTATGGC. It is translated as CASSPDRSGYYG. The full CDR3 protein is CASSPDRSGYYGYTF.